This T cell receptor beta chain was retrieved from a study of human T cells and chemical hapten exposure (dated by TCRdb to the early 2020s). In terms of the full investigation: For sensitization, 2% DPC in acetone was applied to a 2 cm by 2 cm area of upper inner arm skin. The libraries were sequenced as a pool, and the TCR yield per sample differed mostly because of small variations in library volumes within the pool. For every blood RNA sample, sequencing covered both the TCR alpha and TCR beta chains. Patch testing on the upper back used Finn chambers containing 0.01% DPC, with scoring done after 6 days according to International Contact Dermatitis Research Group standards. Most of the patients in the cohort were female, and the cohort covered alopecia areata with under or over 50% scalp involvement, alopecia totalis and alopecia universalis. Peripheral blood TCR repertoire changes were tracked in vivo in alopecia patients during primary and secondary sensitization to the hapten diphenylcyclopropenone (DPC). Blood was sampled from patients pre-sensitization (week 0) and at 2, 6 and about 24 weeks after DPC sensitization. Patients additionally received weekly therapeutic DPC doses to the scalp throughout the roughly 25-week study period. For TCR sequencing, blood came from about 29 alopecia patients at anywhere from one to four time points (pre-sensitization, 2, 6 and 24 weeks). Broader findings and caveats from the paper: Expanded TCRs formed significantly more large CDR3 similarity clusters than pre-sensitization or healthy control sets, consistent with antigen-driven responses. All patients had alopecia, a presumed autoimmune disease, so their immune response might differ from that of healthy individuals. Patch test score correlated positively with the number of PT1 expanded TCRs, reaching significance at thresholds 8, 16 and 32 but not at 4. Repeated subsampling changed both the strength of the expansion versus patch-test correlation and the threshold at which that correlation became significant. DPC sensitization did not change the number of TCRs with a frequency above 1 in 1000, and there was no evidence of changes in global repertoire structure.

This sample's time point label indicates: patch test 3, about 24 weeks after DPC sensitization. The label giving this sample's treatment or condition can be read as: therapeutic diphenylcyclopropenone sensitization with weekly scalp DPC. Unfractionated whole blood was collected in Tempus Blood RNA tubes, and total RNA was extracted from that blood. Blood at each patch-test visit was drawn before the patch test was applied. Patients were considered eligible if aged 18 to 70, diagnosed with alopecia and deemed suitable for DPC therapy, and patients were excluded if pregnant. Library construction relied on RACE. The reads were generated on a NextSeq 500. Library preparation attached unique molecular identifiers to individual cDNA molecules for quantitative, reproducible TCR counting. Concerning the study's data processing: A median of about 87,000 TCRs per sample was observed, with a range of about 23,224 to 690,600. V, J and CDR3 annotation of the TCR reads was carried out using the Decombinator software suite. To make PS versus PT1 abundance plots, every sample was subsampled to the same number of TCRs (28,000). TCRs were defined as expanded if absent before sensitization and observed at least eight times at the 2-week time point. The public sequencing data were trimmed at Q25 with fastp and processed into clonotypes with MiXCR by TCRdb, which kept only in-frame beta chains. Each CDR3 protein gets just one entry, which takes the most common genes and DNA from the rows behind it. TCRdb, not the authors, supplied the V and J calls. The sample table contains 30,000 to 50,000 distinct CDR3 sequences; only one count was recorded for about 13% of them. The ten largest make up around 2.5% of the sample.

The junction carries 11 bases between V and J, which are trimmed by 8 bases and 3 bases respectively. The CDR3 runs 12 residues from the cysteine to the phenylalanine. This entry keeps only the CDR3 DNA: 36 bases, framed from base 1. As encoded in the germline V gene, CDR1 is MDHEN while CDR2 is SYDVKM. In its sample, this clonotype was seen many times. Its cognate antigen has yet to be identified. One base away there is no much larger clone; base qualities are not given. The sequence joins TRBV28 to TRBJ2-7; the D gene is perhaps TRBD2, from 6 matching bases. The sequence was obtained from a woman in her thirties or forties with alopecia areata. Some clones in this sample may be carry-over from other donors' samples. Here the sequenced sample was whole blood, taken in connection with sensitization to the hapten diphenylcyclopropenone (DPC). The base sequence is TGTGCCAGCCAGGGACTTGGCTACGAGCAGTACTTC. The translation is CASQGLGYEQYF.